This is a list of T cell receptor beta chains from one sample in a study of blood T cell repertoires in COVID-19. Data came from immunoSEQ multiplex PCR; TCRdb stores just in-frame clones and leaves some out. The table records some 300,000 clones, around nine tenths of them present only once. The specimen was peripheral blood. The receptor source for this set is a man between 65 and 85 years old with acute or convalescent COVID-19. Both conserved end residues are part of each CDR3. D genes are given only for firm matches. The listing skips clone size in some rows; elsewhere it reads once, few, many or a size class.

>.|.|TRBJ2-1|TRBV6-5|13
TGTGCCAGCAGTTACTCCCTGAGAAATGAGCAGTTCTTC
CASSYSLRNEQFF
>.|.|TRBJ2-4|TRBV28|15
TGTGCCAGCAGTTCTCAGGAATTAGCCAAAAACATTCAGTACTTC
CASSSQELAKNIQYF
>.|TRBD2|TRBJ2-5|TRBV10-3|16
TGTGCCATCAGTGTGTCTAGCGGGGGGGCGTGGGAGACCCAGTACTTC
CAISVSSGGAWETQYF
>.|.|TRBJ2-5|TRBV2|15
TGTGCCAGCAGGGATAGCGGAGGCCAACAAGAGACCCAGTACTTC
CASRDSGGQQETQYF
>.|TRBD1|TRBJ1-1|TRBV7-9|14
TGTGCCAGCCAAGCCGGACAGGGAAACACTGAAGCTTTCTTT
CASQAGQGNTEAFF
>.|.|TRBJ1-4|TRBV27|15
TGTGCCAGCAGTCCCTACATCACGGGGAATGAAAAACTGTTTTTT
CASSPYITGNEKLFF
>.|.|TRBJ1-4|TRBV6-5|15
TGTGCCAGCAGAACAGGGTTTGCAACTAATGAAAAACTGTTTTTT
CASRTGFATNEKLFF
>.|.|TRBJ2-2|TRBV10-3|16
TGTGCCATCAAGGGAACCGGGACACCGAACACCGGGGAGCTGTTTTTT
CAIKGTGTPNTGELFF
>.|TRBD1|TRBJ1-2|TRBV4-3|14
TGCGCCAGCAGCCAAGGGGACAGCGTCTATGGCTACACCTTC
CASSQGDSVYGYTF
>.|TRBD2|TRBJ2-2|TRBV25-1|15
TGTGCCAGCACCGGGACTAGCGGTAACACCGGGGAGCTGTTTTTT
CASTGTSGNTGELFF
>.|.|TRBJ1-3|TRBV9|17
TGTGCCAGCAGCGTAGCAGCCGGGGGGAGCTCTGGAAACACCATATATTTT
CASSVAAGGSSGNTIYF
>.|TRBD1|TRBJ1-4|TRBV5-6|14
TGTGCCAGCAGCCGCGGGACAGAGAATGAAAAACTGTTTTTT
CASSRGTENEKLFF
>once|TRBD1|TRBJ2-1|TRBV5-4|15
TGTGCCAGCAGCAGCAGACAGGGGGCTACAAGGGAGCAGTTCTTC
CASSSRQGATREQFF
>.|TRBD2|TRBJ2-7|TRBV20-1|16
TGCAGTGCTAGTCCTATTGCCCGGACTAGCGGCTACGAGCAGTACTTC
CSASPIARTSGYEQYF
>.|TRBD1|TRBJ2-1|TRBV7-9|19
TGTGCCAGCAGCCCCGGACAGGGGGCCCGTGGGAGCTCCTACAATGAGCAGTTCTTC
CASSPGQGARGSSYNEQFF
>.|.|TRBJ1-5|TRBV7-9|13
TGTGCCAGCAGCTCTGGGCAACTGCAGCCCCAGCATTTT
CASSSGQLQPQHF
>.|.|TRBJ1-4|TRBV19|15
TGTGCCAGTAGTATACTACAGCCAACTAATGAAAAACTGTTTTTT
CASSILQPTNEKLFF